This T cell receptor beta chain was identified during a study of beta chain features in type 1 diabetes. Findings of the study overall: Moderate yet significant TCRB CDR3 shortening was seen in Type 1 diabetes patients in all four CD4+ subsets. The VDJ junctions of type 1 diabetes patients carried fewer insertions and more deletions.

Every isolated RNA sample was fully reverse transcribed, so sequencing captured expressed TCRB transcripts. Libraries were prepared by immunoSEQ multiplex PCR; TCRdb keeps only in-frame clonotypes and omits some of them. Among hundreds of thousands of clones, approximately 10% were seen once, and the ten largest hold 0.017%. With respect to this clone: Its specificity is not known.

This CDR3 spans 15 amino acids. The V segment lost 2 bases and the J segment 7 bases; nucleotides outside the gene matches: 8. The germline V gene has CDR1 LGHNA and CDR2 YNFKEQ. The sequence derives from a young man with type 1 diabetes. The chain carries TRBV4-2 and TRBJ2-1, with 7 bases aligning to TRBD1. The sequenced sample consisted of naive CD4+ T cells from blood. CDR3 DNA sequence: TGTGCCAGCAGCCAATTCGGGACAGTCAGGAATGAGCAGTTCTTC. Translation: CASSQFGTVRNEQFF.